These T cell receptor beta chains were read from a single sample in a study of blood T cells in healthy people across ages. TCRdb reprocessed the 5' RACE reads via MiXCR and lists one record per CDR3 protein. Among some 1.6 million distinct CDR3 sequences listed, about 35% were seen once. The sample was blood. These receptors originate from a woman between 25 and 40 years old in good health. Each CDR3 is given with its conserved first and last residue. A D gene is named only where the DNA matches it firmly. The size field is filled for only some rows; it gives once, few, many or a size class.

j_gene | abundance | len | d_gene | v_gene | CDR3nt | CDR3aa
TRBJ2-1 | - | 15 | - | TRBV6-6 | TGTGCCAGCAGTTGCGTGGCGGGGACCTACAATGAGCAGTTCTTC | CASSCVAGTYNEQFF
TRBJ2-1 | - | 19 | TRBD2 | TRBV20-1 | TGCAGTGCTAGAGATCGGGCTAGCGGGAGCAGCGGACCCTACAATGAGCAGTTCTTC | CSARDRASGSSGPYNEQFF
TRBJ1-1 | once | 11 | TRBD1 | TRBV6-6 | TGTGCCAGCAGAGACAGGGGCGAAGCTTTCTTT | CASRDRGEAFF
TRBJ1-2 | few | 15 | - | TRBV9 | TGTGCCAGCAGCGTAGGGTCCACAGCGGGCTATGGCTACACCTTC | CASSVGSTAGYGYTF
TRBJ2-7 | many | 14 | - | TRBV20-1 | TGCAGTGCCGCCCCAGCCGGGAACTCCTACGAGCAGTACTTC | CSAAPAGNSYEQYF
TRBJ2-7 | - | 12 | - | TRBV5-8 | TGTGCCACCGAGACAGTCTCTTACGAGCAGTACTTC | CATETVSYEQYF
TRBJ2-2 | once | 15 | - | TRBV5-1 | TGCGCCAGCAGCTTGCGTACTTTGAACACCGGGGAGCTGTTTTTT | CASSLRTLNTGELFF
TRBJ2-3 | once | 16 | TRBD2 | TRBV20-1 | TGCAGTTCTTTAGTGGGAGGGTCTCCCCGTCGAGCTACGCAGTATTTT | CSSLVGGSPRRATQYF
TRBJ1-2 | - | 15 | TRBD1 | TRBV28 | TGTGCCAGCAGTTTATGGAGACAGGGGGCGGATGGCTACACCTTC | CASSLWRQGADGYTF
TRBJ2-7 | - | 15 | - | TRBV27 | TGTGCCAGCAGTTTATCGGGGCAGTATCCCTACGAGCAGTACTTC | CASSLSGQYPYEQYF
TRBJ2-3 | - | 16 | TRBD2 | TRBV5-6 | TGTGCCAGCAGCTCAGCAACACTAGCGGGCGCAGATACGCAGTATTTT | CASSSATLAGADTQYF
TRBJ2-3 | - | 18 | TRBD2 | TRBV28 | TGTGCCAGCAGTTTAGCGGGACTAGCGGGAGGGCCTTCAGATACGCAGTATTTT | CASSLAGLAGGPSDTQYF
TRBJ2-1 | - | 15 | TRBD1 | TRBV3-1 | TGTGCCAGCAGCCAAATGGGGACAGGGGTCAATGAGCAGTTCTTC | CASSQMGTGVNEQFF
TRBJ2-7 | - | 14 | TRBD2 | TRBV9 | TGTGCCAGCAGCGCCGGGACTAGTCCGATCGAGCAGTACTTC | CASSAGTSPIEQYF
TRBJ1-2 | - | 15 | TRBD1 | TRBV5-1 | TGCGCCAGCAGCTCTGGGGACAGGGGCGGGCGTGGCTACACCTTC | CASSSGDRGGRGYTF
TRBJ2-1 | - | 14 | - | TRBV2 | TGTGCCAGCAGGGAATGGGCTAGCTTCAATGAGCAGTTCTTC | CASREWASFNEQFF
TRBJ2-5 | - | 16 | TRBD1 | TRBV7-6 | TGTTCCAGCAGCCAAGAAGCGACAGGGGCGGGGGAGACCCAGTACTTC | CSSSQEATGAGETQYF
TRBJ2-7 | many | 14 | - | TRBV20-1 | TGCAGTGCCCGAGGGGGGCCCAGCTCCTACGAGCAGTACTTC | CSARGGPSSYEQYF
TRBJ2-3 | - | 15 | - | TRBV20-1 | TGCAGTGCTAGAGAGACACCCAGCGGGCGGTATACGCAGTATTTT | CSARETPSGRYTQYF
TRBJ2-2 | - | 16 | - | TRBV27 | TGTGCCAGCAGTCCCCGTGGGGTTAAGAACACCGGGGAGCTGTTTTTT | CASSPRGVKNTGELFF
TRBJ2-6 | few | 19 | - | TRBV20-1 | TGCAGTGCTAGAGATCAGTCGAGGGCCACCGACTCTGGGGCCAACGTCCTGACTTTC | CSARDQSRATDSGANVLTF
TRBJ2-4 | - | 11 | - | TRBV2 | TGTGCCAGCAGGGACGCATACATTCAGTACTTC | CASRDAYIQYF
TRBJ2-7 | few | 15 | - | TRBV12-3/TRBV12-4 | TGTGCCAGCAGTCCCCTAGACGGCCGCTCCTACGAGCAGTACTTC | CASSPLDGRSYEQYF
TRBJ2-5 | - | 12 | - | TRBV6-5 | TGTGCCAGCAAGGGGGGTACAGAGACCCAGTACTTC | CASKGGTETQYF
TRBJ2-3 | many | 17 | - | TRBV21-1 | TGTGCCAGCAGCACACCAACTCGGGACCAACGCACAGATACGCAGTATTTT | CASSTPTRDQRTDTQYF
TRBJ1-2 | - | 14 | TRBD1 | TRBV2 | TGTGCCAGCAGGTACAGGGGGCTCAACTATGGCTACACCTTC | CASRYRGLNYGYTF
TRBJ2-7 | few | 12 | - | TRBV28 | TGTGCCAGCAGTTTACGGATGGGCGACCAGTACTTC | CASSLRMGDQYF
TRBJ2-7 | - | 13 | - | TRBV27 | TGTGCCTCCGGGGATGGTTGGCCCTACGAGCAGTACTTC | CASGDGWPYEQYF
TRBJ1-2 | - | 16 | - | TRBV7-8 | TGTGCCAGCAGCGCACGAAATTCAGTAACCTCACGGGGCTACACCTTC | CASSARNSVTSRGYTF
TRBJ2-7 | many | 17 | - | TRBV11-1 | TGTGCCAGCAGCTTAGGAGGCGCATCTCTCAGTGGGTACGAGCAGTACTTC | CASSLGGASLSGYEQYF
TRBJ1-2 | - | 12 | - | TRBV20-1 | TGCAGTGCTCCCACAGGGTTGGGAGGCTACACCTTC | CSAPTGLGGYTF
TRBJ2-5 | few | 21 | TRBD2 | TRBV10-3 | TGTGCCATCAGTGAGAGTAACCAACCGGGACTAGCGGGGGCGAGGTGGGAGACCCAGTACTTC | CAISESNQPGLAGARWETQYF
TRBJ1-5 | - | 13 | - | TRBV10-3 | TGTGCCACTACCTCCAATGGCAATCAGCCCCAGCATTTT | CATTSNGNQPQHF
TRBJ2-1 | many | 13 | TRBD2 | TRBV29-1 | TGCAGCGCCCAGCCGGGACTAGCTAATGAGCAGTTCTTC | CSAQPGLANEQFF
TRBJ2-7 | - | 17 | TRBD1 | TRBV20-1 | TGCAGTGCTAGAGATCCCAAAGCGACAGGGGGAGGGTACGAGCAGTACTTC | CSARDPKATGGGYEQYF
TRBJ2-7 | few | 15 | - | TRBV5-1 | TGCGCCAGCAGCTTGGAGGGGGACTCTCAGGGCGAGCAGTACTTC | CASSLEGDSQGEQYF